This is a list of T cell receptor beta chains from one sample in a study of T-cell reconstitution after alpha-beta-depleted transplantation in children. TCRdb re-derived calls from the PCR reads in MiXCR, one entry per CDR3 protein. The table records 250,000 to 300,000 distinct CDR3 sequences, 9.9% of them present only once. The sequenced sample was PBMCs from the stem cell graft donor, obtained from the stem cell graft. These TCRs come from a human donor who donated a stem cell graft to a child with SCID. Both conserved end residues are part of each CDR3. Fields, in order: D gene, J gene, V gene, clone size, CDR3 protein, CDR3 DNA. D genes are given only for firm matches. Where a row states a size, it is once, few, many or the class of an expanded clone; other rows omit it.

NA	TRBJ1-6	TRBV12-3/TRBV12-4	few	CASSLTESYNSPLHF	TGTGCCAGCAGTTTAACGGAGTCCTATAATTCACCCCTCCACTTT
NA	TRBJ2-2	TRBV7-2	NA	CASSPSRGPGELFF	TGTGCCAGCAGCCCCTCTCGGGGTCCCGGGGAGCTGTTTTTT
NA	TRBJ2-7	TRBV7-9	few	CASSFYRPGDEQYF	TGTGCCAGCAGCTTCTACCGGCCGGGAGACGAGCAGTACTTC
NA	TRBJ2-5	TRBV15	few	CAISGTPQETQYF	TGTGCGATTTCGGGGACGCCACAAGAGACCCAGTACTTC
NA	TRBJ1-3	TRBV7-9	NA	CASSFGELSGNTIYF	TGTGCCAGCAGCTTCGGGGAGTTGTCTGGAAACACCATATATTTT
TRBD1	TRBJ2-7	TRBV7-8	few	CASSLIRTGDTVPTYEQYF	TGTGCCAGCAGCTTAATTAGGACAGGGGACACCGTACCGACCTACGAGCAGTACTTC
NA	TRBJ2-5	TRBV5-1	few	CASSLDQGTQYF	TGCGCCAGCAGCTTGGACCAAGGGACCCAGTACTTC
NA	TRBJ2-1	TRBV5-1	few	CASSGTGFYGEQFF	TGCGCCAGCAGCGGCACAGGGTTCTACGGTGAGCAGTTCTTC
NA	TRBJ2-4	TRBV5-1	NA	CASSLTGWASPKNIQYF	TGCGCCAGCAGCTTGACGGGCTGGGCCAGCCCCAAAAACATTCAGTACTTC
NA	TRBJ2-7	TRBV29-1	NA	CSVVGGSYEQYF	TGCAGCGTTGTCGGCGGTTCCTACGAGCAGTACTTC
NA	TRBJ2-3	TRBV5-1	many	CASRSEGVSTDTQYF	TGCGCCAGCAGATCGGAGGGGGTGTCCACAGATACGCAGTATTTT
TRBD1	TRBJ1-1	TRBV10-3	many	CAISDPGRGITEAFF	TGTGCCATCAGTGACCCGGGCAGGGGGATCACTGAAGCTTTCTTT
NA	TRBJ2-3	TRBV5-1	many	CASSFFGTDTQYF	TGCGCCAGCAGCTTCTTTGGCACAGATACGCAGTATTTT
NA	TRBJ1-6	TRBV12-3/TRBV12-4	few	CASSLGEDSPLHF	TGTGCCAGCAGTTTAGGGGAGGATTCACCCCTCCACTTT
NA	TRBJ2-7	TRBV5-8	few	CASSSRGGLWGEQYF	TGTGCCAGCAGCTCGAGGGGGGGCCTCTGGGGAGAGCAGTACTTC
NA	TRBJ1-1	TRBV12-3/TRBV12-4	NA	CASSPVRRGEAFF	TGTGCCAGCAGTCCCGTCAGGCGCGGTGAAGCTTTCTTT
TRBD1	TRBJ2-7	TRBV10-3	many	CAISYTGTGGNEQYF	TGTGCCATCAGCTACACCGGGACAGGAGGGAACGAGCAGTACTTC
NA	TRBJ2-2	TRBV13	NA	CASGKTEYGELFF	TGTGCCAGCGGCAAAACCGAATACGGGGAGCTGTTTTTT